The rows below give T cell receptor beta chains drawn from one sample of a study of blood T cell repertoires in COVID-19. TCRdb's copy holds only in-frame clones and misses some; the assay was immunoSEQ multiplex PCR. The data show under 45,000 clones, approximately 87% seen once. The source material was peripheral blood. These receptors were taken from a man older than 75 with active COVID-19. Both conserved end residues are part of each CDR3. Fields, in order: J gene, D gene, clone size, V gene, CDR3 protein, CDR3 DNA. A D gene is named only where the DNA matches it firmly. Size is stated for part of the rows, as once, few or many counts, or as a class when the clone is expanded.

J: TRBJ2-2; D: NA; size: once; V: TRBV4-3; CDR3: CASSQGGDTGELFF; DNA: TGCGCCAGCAGCCAAGGGGGGGACACCGGGGAGCTGTTTTTT
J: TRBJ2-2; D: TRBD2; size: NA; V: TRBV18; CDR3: CASSHNSGNPGELFF; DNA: TGTGCCAGCTCCCACAATAGCGGGAACCCCGGGGAGCTGTTTTTT
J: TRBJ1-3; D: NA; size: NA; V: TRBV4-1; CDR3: CASSRVSGTFSGNTIYF; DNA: TGCGCCAGCAGCCGAGTTTCCGGGACATTTTCTGGAAACACCATATATTTT
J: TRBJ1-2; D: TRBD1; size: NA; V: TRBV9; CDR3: CASSVGQGDGYTF; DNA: TGTGCCAGCAGCGTAGGACAGGGAGATGGCTACACCTTC
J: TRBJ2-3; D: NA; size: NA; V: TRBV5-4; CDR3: CASSLVSSGGTDTQYF; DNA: TGTGCCAGCAGCTTGGTCTCCTCCGGGGGCACAGATACGCAGTATTTT
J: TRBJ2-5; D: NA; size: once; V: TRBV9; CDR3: CASSVAPISRETQYF; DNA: TGTGCCAGCAGCGTAGCACCGATCTCCAGGGAGACCCAGTACTTC
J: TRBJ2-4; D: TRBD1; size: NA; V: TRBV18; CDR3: CASSPRDSKNIQYF; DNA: TGTGCCAGCTCACCCCGGGACAGCAAAAACATTCAGTACTTC
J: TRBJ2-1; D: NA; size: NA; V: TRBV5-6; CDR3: CASSARTASSYNEQFF; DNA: TGTGCCAGCAGCGCGCGGACAGCGAGCTCCTACAATGAGCAGTTCTTC
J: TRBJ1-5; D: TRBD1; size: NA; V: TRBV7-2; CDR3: CASSLGGQGQGPQHF; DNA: TGTGCCAGCAGCTTAGGGGGACAGGGGCAAGGGCCCCAGCATTTT
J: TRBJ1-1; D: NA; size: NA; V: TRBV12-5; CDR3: CAVRGGANTEAFF; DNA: TGTGCCGTACGAGGCGGAGCGAACACTGAAGCTTTCTTT
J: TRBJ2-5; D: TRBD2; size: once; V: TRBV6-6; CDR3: CATKNAGTSEETQYF; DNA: TGTGCCACCAAGAACGCCGGGACTAGCGAAGAGACCCAGTACTTC
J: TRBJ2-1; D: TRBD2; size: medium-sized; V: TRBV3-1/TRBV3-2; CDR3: CASSQEGGSHEQFF; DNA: TGTGCCAGCAGCCAAGAGGGCGGGAGCCATGAGCAGTTCTTC
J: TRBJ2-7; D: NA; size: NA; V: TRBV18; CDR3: CASSPSAGPYEQYF; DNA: TGTGCCAGCTCACCATCGGCAGGCCCATACGAGCAGTACTTC
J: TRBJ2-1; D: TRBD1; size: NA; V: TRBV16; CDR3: CASSIDRAGYNEQFF; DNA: TGTGCCAGCAGCATAGACAGGGCTGGCTACAATGAGCAGTTCTTC
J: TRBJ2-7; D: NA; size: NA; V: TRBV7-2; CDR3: CASGQRGYEQYF; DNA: TGTGCCAGCGGACAGCGGGGCTACGAGCAGTACTTC
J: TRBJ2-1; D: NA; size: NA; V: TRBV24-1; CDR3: CATSVMSGSYNEQFF; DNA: TGTGCCACCAGTGTAATGAGCGGCTCCTACAATGAGCAGTTCTTC
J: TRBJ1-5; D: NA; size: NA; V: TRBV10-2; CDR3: CASSGGGQPQHF; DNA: TGCGCCAGCAGTGGTGGCGGCCAGCCCCAGCATTTT
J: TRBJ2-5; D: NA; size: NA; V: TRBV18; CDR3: CASSPRRTRTGETQYF; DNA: TGTGCCAGCTCACCACGTAGGACACGTACGGGCGAGACCCAGTACTTC
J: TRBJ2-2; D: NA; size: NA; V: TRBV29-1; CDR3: CSVRDFNTGELFF; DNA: TGCAGCGTCCGGGACTTTAACACCGGGGAGCTGTTTTTT
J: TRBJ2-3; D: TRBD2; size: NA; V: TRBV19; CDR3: CASSNLRGGSDTQYF; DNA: TGTGCCAGTAGTAATCTCCGGGGGGGCTCAGATACGCAGTATTTT
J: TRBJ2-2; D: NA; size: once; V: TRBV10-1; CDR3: CASQLGGTGELFF; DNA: TGCGCCAGCCAGTTGGGCGGGACCGGGGAGCTGTTTTTT
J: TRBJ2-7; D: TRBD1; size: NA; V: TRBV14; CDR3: CASSHLGGTGYYEQYF; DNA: TGTGCCAGCAGCCATCTCGGCGGGACAGGGTACTACGAGCAGTACTTC
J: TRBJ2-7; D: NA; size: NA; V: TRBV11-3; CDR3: CASSLGPQYEQYF; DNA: TGTGCCAGCAGCTTAGGTCCCCAATACGAGCAGTACTTC
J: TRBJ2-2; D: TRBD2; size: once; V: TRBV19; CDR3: CASSGPSGAIVGELFF; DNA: TGTGCCAGTAGTGGCCCTAGCGGGGCCATTGTAGGGGAGCTGTTTTTT
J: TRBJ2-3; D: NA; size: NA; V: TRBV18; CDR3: CASSPQGVGDTQYF; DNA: TGTGCCAGCTCACCCCAGGGTGTGGGAGATACGCAGTATTTT
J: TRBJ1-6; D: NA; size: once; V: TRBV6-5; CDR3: CASSYVQENSPLHF; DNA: TGTGCCAGCAGTTACGTACAGGAAAATTCACCCCTCCACTTT
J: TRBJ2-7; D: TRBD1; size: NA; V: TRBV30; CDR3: CAWSRGQGSSEQYF; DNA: TGTGCCTGGAGTAGGGGACAGGGGTCGAGTGAGCAGTACTTC
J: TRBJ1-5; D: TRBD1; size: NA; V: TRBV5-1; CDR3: CASSSGQGRGPQHF; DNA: TGCGCCAGCAGCTCCGGACAGGGACGCGGGCCCCAGCATTTT
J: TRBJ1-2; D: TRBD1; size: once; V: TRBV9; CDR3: CASSAQTGGGYGYTF; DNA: TGTGCCAGCAGCGCCCAGACAGGGGGCGGCTATGGCTACACCTTC
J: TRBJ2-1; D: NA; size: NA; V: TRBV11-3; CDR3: CASSLGAVEGNEQFF; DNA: TGTGCCAGCAGCTTAGGGGCGGTAGAGGGTAATGAGCAGTTCTTC
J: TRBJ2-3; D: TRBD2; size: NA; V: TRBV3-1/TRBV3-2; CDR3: CASSQEGEGDTQYF; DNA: TGTGCCAGCAGCCAAGAAGGGGAGGGAGATACGCAGTATTTT
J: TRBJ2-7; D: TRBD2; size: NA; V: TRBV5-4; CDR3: CASSSGGRAYEQYF; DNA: TGTGCCAGCAGCTCAGGCGGGAGGGCCTACGAGCAGTACTTC
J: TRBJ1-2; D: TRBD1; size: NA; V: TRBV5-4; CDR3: CASSLWDRGLRGYTF; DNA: TGTGCCAGCAGCTTGTGGGACAGGGGCCTCCGAGGCTACACCTTC
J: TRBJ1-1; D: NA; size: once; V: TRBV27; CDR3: CASSSYQGPEAFF; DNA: TGTGCCAGCAGTTCCTATCAGGGGCCTGAAGCTTTCTTT
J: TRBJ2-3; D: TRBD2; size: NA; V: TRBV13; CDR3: CASSLMYAGALTTQYF; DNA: TGTGCCAGCAGCTTAATGTATGCGGGAGCCCTAACCACGCAGTATTTT
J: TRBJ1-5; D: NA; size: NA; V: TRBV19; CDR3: CASSTPRFYSNQPQHF; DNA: TGTGCCAGTAGTACCCCGAGGTTTTATAGCAATCAGCCCCAGCATTTT
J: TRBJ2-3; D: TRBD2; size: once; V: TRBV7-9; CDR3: CASSSRTSFSQYF; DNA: TGTGCCAGCAGCTCGAGGACTAGCTTTAGCCAGTATTTT
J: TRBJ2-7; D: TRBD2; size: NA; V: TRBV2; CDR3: CASSVGVSSGTPKYEQYF; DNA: TGTGCCAGCAGTGTTGGGGTTTCTAGCGGCACCCCAAAGTACGAGCAGTACTTC
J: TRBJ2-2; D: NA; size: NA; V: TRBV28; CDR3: CASREGNTGELFF; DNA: TGTGCCAGCAGGGAGGGGAACACCGGGGAGCTGTTTTTT
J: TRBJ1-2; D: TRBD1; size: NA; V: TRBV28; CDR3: CASSTGTALIYGYTF; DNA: TGTGCCAGCAGTACTGGGACAGCCCTTATTTATGGCTACACCTTC
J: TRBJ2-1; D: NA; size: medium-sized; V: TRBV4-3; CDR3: CASSPRTPLTLYNEQFF; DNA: TGCGCCAGCAGCCCAAGGACTCCATTAACCCTCTACAATGAGCAGTTCTTC
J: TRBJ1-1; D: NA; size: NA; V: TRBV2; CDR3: CASSGGQRATEAFF; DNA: TGTGCCAGCAGTGGAGGACAGCGAGCAACTGAAGCTTTCTTT
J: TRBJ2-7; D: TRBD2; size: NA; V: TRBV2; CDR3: CAIRRPGLAGAYEQYF; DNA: TGTGCCATCCGGCGACCGGGACTAGCGGGGGCCTACGAGCAGTACTTC
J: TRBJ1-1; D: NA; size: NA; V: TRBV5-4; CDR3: CASSPGWVDTEAFF; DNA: TGTGCCAGCAGTCCAGGGTGGGTCGACACTGAAGCTTTCTTT
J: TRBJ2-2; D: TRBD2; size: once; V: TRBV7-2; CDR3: CASSFRTSGINTGELFF; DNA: TGTGCCAGCAGCTTCCGGACTAGCGGGATTAACACCGGGGAGCTGTTTTTT
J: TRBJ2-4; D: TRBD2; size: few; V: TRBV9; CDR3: CASSVDIAGAHQNIQYF; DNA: TGTGCCAGCAGCGTAGATATAGCGGGAGCACACCAAAACATTCAGTACTTC
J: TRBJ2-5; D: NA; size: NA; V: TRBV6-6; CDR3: CASSYSSILGEETQYF; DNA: TGTGCCAGCAGTTACTCGAGTATTCTCGGGGAAGAGACCCAGTACTTC
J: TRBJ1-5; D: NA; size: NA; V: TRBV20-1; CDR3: CSAEGDQPQHF; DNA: TGCAGTGCTGAGGGGGATCAGCCCCAGCATTTT